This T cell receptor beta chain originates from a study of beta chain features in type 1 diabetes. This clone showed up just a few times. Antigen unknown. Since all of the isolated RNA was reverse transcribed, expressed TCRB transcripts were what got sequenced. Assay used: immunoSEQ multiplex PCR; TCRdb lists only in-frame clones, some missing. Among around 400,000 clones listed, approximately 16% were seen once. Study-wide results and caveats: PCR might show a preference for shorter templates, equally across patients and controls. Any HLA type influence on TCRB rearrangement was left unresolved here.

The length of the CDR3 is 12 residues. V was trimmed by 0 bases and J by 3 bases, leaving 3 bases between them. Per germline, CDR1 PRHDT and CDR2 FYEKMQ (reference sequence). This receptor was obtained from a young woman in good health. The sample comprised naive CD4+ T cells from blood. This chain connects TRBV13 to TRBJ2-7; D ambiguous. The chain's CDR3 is CASSLGLYEQYF. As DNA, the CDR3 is TGTGCCAGCAGCTTAGGTCTCTACGAGCAGTACTTC.